These T cell receptor beta chains were read from a single sample in a study of tumor-infiltrating lymphocytes in primary liver carcinoma. TCRdb passed the multiplex PCR reads through MiXCR, listing each CDR3 protein once. The sample consists of around 330,000 distinct CDR3 sequences, around 50% of them appearing once. Sequencing was performed on peripheral blood. The source of these receptors is a woman between 25 and 40 years old with primary liver carcinoma and hepatitis B virus infection. Each CDR3 is given with its conserved first and last residue. A D gene is named only where the DNA matches it firmly. Where a row states a size, it is once, few, many or the class of an expanded clone; other rows omit it.

clone_size: few
d_call: TRBD1
j_call: TRBJ1-2
v_call: TRBV28
cdr3_aa: CASSLTGTGFGYTF
cdr3_nt: TGTGCCAGCAGTCTTACCGGGACAGGGTTTGGCTACACCTTC

clone_size: many
d_call: TRBD2
j_call: TRBJ2-5
v_call: TRBV6-1
cdr3_aa: CASSFSGRSETQYF
cdr3_nt: TGTGCCAGCAGTTTTAGCGGGAGATCAGAGACCCAGTACTTC

clone_size: few
d_call: .
j_call: TRBJ1-3
v_call: TRBV12-3/TRBV12-4
cdr3_aa: CASKVAGLSGNTIYF
cdr3_nt: TGTGCCAGCAAAGTAGCGGGACTCTCTGGAAACACCATATATTTT

clone_size: .
d_call: .
j_call: TRBJ2-7
v_call: TRBV11-2
cdr3_aa: CTSNFQRVTYEQYF
cdr3_nt: TGTACCAGCAACTTTCAGCGGGTGACCTACGAGCAGTACTTC

clone_size: .
d_call: .
j_call: TRBJ2-1
v_call: TRBV29-1
cdr3_aa: CNVTGYEQFF
cdr3_nt: TGCAACGTCACTGGCTATGAGCAATTCTTC

clone_size: .
d_call: TRBD1
j_call: TRBJ2-5
v_call: TRBV12-3/TRBV12-4
cdr3_aa: CASRQSFRTGPGETQYF
cdr3_nt: TGTGCCAGCAGACAATCCTTCAGGACAGGCCCGGGAGAGACCCAGTACTTC

clone_size: .
d_call: TRBD2
j_call: TRBJ2-1
v_call: TRBV7-9
cdr3_aa: CASSLAGAGVFNEQFF
cdr3_nt: TGTGCCAGCAGCTTAGCAGGAGCGGGAGTATTCAATGAGCAGTTCTTC

clone_size: .
d_call: .
j_call: TRBJ2-7
v_call: TRBV11-2
cdr3_aa: CASSFGGGRYEQYF
cdr3_nt: TGTGCTAGCAGCTTCGGTGGGGGGCGTTACGAGCAGTACTTC

clone_size: once
d_call: .
j_call: TRBJ1-1
v_call: TRBV6-5
cdr3_aa: CASKRPGGTEAFF
cdr3_nt: TGTGCCAGCAAGCGGCCTGGGGGCACTGAAGCTTTCTTT

clone_size: few
d_call: .
j_call: TRBJ1-3
v_call: TRBV6-5
cdr3_aa: CASSAHSPGLPGNTIYF
cdr3_nt: TGTGCCAGCAGTGCTCACTCCCCAGGGCTCCCTGGAAACACCATATATTTT

clone_size: many
d_call: .
j_call: TRBJ1-2
v_call: TRBV11-2
cdr3_aa: CASSRGGVGYGYTF
cdr3_nt: TGTGCCAGCAGCCGGGGGGGGGTCGGGTATGGCTACACCTTC

clone_size: .
d_call: TRBD2
j_call: TRBJ2-7
v_call: TRBV7-2
cdr3_aa: CASSLERGGSEQYF
cdr3_nt: TGTGCCAGCAGCTTAGAGCGCGGGGGAAGCGAGCAGTACTTC

clone_size: .
d_call: .
j_call: TRBJ1-1
v_call: TRBV29-1
cdr3_aa: CSVEIGANTEVFF
cdr3_nt: TGCAGCGTTGAAATCGGGGCGAACACTGAAGTTTTCTTT

clone_size: few
d_call: .
j_call: TRBJ2-1
v_call: TRBV5-5
cdr3_aa: CASSLAWVLAEQFF
cdr3_nt: TGTGCCAGCAGCTTGGCGTGGGTCTTGGCTGAGCAGTTCTTC

clone_size: .
d_call: .
j_call: TRBJ2-4
v_call: TRBV30
cdr3_aa: CAWSEESVLNIQYF
cdr3_nt: TGTGCCTGGAGTGAGGAGAGCGTTTTAAACATTCAGTACTTC